This TCR beta chain was retrieved from a study of blood T cell repertoires in COVID-19. Whole-study context: PBMCs, B-cell-depleted T cells, or T cells provided the cDNA or gDNA that made up the material.

Original processing methods: Nucleated cell counts were estimated from reference gene primer amplification. Assay: immunoSEQ multiplex PCR; the TCRdb copy retains only in-frame clones and omits some. D and trimming come from the DNA, and the V and J calls and clone size come from that table. Of roughly 200,000 clones in the sample, over 60% were seen once. Trimming removed 4 bases from V and 3 bases from J, with 13 bases in between. In germline, CDR1 is SQVTM, CDR2 ANQGSEA. There are 13 residues in the CDR3. Sequencing was done on a sample of peripheral blood. The receptor's source is a woman between 65 and 79 years old with acute or convalescent COVID-19. This sequence joins TRBV29-1 and TRBJ2-7; D might be TRBD1 (6 bases). The CDR3: CSVGSQGIYEQYF. The CDR3 DNA reads as TGCAGCGTTGGTAGCCAGGGGATCTACGAGCAGTACTTC.